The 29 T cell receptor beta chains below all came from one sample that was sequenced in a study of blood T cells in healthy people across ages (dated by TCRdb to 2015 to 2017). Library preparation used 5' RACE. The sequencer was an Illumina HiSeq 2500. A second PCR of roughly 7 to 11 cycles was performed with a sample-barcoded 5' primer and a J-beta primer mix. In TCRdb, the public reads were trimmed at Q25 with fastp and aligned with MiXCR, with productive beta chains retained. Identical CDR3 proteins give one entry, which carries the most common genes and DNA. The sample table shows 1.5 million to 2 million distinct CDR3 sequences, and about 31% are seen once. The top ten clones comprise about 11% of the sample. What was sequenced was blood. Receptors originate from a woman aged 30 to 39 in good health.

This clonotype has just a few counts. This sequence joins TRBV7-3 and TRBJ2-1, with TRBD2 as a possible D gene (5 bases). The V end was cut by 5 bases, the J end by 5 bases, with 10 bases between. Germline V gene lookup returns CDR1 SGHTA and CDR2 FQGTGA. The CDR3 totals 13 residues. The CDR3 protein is CASSLRLNNEQFF. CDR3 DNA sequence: TGTGCCAGCAGCCTCCGACTAAACAATGAGCAGTTCTTC.

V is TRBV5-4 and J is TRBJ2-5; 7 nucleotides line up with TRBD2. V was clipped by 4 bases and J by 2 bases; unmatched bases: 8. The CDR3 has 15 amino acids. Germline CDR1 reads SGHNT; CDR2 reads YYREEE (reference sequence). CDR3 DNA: TGTGCCAGCAGCACTCCTAGCGGACCACAAGAGACCCAGTACTTC. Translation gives CASSTPSGPQETQYF.

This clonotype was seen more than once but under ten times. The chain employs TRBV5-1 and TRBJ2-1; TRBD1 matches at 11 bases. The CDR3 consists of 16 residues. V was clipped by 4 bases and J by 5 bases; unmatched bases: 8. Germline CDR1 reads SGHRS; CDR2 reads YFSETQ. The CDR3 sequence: CASSIGGQGANNEQFF. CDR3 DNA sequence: TGCGCCAGCAGCATTGGTGGACAGGGGGCGAACAATGAGCAGTTCTTC. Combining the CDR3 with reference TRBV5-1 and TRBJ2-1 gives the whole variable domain KAGVTQTPRYLIKTRGQQVTLSCSPISGHRSVSWYQQTPGQGLQFLFEYFSETQRNKGNFPGRFSGRQFSNSRSEMNVSTLELGDSALYLCASSIGGQGANNEQFFGPGTRLTVL.

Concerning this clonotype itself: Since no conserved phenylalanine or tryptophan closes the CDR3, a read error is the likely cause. CDR3 protein: CACQGRGASLHEQYC. Written as DNA, the CDR3 is TGTGCCTGCCAGGGCAGGGGGGCCAGTCTCCACGAGCAGTACTGC. V is TRBV30 and J is TRBJ2-7; tentative D call: TRBD1 (7 bases). CDR1 and CDR2 from the germline V gene are GTSNPN and SVGIG (reference sequence). The germline V and J ends were trimmed by 6 bases and 5 bases, with 23 bases remaining between them. CDR3 length: 15 amino acids.

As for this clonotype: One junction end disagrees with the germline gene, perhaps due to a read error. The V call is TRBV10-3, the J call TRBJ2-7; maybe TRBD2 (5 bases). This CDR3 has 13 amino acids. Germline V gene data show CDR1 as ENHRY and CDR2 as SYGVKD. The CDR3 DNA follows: TGTGCCATCAGTAAAGTGGAGGAGGACGAGCGGTACTTC. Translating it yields CAISKVEEDERYF.

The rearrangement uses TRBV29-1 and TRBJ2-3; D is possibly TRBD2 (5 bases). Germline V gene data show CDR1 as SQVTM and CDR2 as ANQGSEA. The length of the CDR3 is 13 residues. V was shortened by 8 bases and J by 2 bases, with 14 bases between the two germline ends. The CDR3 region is CSPRGDLTDTQYF. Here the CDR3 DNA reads TGCAGCCCCCGGGGTGACCTCACAGATACGCAGTATTTT.

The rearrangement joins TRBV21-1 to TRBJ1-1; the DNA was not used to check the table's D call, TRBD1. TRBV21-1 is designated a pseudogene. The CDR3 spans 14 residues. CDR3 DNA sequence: TGTGCCAGGGGCGGTAAGGGGGTAAACACTGAAGCTTTCTTT. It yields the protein CARGGKGVNTEAFF.

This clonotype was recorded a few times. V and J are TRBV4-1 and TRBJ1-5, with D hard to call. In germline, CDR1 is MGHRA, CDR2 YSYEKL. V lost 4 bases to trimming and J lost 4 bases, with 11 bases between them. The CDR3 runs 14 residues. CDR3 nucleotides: TGCGCCAGCAGCCCTGCACCTATTAATCAGCCCCAGCATTTT. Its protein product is CASSPAPINQPQHF.

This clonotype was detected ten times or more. CDR3 protein: CASSLWRYEQYF. As DNA, the CDR3 is TGTGCCAGCAGTTTATGGCGGTACGAGCAGTACTTC. The chain couples TRBV12-3 or TRBV12-4 to TRBJ2-7; D gene unclear. The V end lost 2 bases, the J end lost 4 bases, and 6 bases lay between the germline ends. The CDR3 has 12 residues.

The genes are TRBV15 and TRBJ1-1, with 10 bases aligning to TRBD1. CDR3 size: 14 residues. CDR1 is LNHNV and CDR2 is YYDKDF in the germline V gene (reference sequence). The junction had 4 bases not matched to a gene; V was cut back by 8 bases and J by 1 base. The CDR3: CATRDRGRNTEAFF. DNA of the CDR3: TGTGCCACCCGGGACAGGGGTCGGAACACTGAAGCTTTCTTT.

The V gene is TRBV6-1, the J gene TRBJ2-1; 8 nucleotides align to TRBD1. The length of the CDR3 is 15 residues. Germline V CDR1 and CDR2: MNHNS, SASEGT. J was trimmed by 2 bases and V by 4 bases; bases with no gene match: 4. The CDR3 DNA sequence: TGTGCCAGCAGTGGGCAGGGGGCTGCCTACAATGAGCAGTTCTTC. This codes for CASSGQGAAYNEQFF.

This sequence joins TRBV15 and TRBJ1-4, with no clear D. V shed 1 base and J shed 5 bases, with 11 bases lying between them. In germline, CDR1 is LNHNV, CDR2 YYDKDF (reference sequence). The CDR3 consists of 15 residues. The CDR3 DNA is TGTGCCACCAGCAGAGCTGGCCAGCTGAATGAAAAACTGTTTTTT. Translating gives CATSRAGQLNEKLFF.

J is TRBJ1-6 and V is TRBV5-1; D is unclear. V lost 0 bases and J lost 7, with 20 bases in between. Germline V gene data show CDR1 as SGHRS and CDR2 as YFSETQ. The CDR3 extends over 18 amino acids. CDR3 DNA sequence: TGCGCCAGCAGCTTGGCTTCAGGCCTCCGTGAGTGGAATTCACCCCTCCACTTT. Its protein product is CASSLASGLREWNSPLHF. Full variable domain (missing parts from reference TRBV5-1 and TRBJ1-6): KAGVTQTPRYLIKTRGQQVTLSCSPISGHRSVSWYQQTPGQGLQFLFEYFSETQRNKGNFPGRFSGRQFSNSRSEMNVSTLELGDSALYLCASSLASGLREWNSPLHFGNGTRLTVT.

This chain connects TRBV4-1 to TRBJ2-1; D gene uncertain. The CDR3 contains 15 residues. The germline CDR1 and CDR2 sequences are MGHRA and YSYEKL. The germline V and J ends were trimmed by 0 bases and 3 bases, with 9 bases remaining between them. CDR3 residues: CASSQEPADYNEQFF. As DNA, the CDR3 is TGCGCCAGCAGCCAAGAACCGGCGGACTACAATGAGCAGTTCTTC.

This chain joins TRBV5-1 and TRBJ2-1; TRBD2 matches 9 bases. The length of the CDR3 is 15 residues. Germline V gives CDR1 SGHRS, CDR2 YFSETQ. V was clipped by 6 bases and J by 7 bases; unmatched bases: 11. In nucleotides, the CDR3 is TGCGCCAGCACTCTCTTAGCGGGAGCTGAAAATGAGCAGTTCTTC. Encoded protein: CASTLLAGAENEQFF.

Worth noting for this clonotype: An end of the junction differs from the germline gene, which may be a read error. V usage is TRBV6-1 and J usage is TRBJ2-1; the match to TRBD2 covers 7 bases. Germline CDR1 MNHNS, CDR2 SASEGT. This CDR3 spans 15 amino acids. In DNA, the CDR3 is TGTGCCAGCAGTAAAGCGGGGAGCTCCTACAATGAGCAGTTCTTC. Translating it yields CASSKAGSSYNEQFF.

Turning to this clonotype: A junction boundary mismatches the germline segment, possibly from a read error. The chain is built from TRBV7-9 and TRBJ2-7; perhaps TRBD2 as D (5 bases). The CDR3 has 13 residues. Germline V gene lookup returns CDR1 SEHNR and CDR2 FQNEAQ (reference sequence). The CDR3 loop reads CAGSLAQGFEQYF. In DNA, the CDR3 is TGTGCCGGCAGCTTAGCGCAAGGGTTCGAGCAGTACTTC. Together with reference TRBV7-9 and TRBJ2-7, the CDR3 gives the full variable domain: DTGVSQNPRHKITKRGQNVTFRCDPISEHNRLYWYRQTLGQGPEFLTYFQNEAQLEKSRLLSDRFSAERPKGSFSTLEIQRTEQGDSAMYLCAGSLAQGFEQYFGPGTRLTVT.

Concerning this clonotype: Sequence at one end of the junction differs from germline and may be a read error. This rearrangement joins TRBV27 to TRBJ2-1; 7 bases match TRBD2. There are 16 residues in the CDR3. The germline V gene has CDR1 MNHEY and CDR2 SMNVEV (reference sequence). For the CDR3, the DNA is TGTGCCAGCAGTTTAGCGGCTAGCGGATCCTACAATGAGCAGGTCTTC. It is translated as CASSLAASGSYNEQVF.

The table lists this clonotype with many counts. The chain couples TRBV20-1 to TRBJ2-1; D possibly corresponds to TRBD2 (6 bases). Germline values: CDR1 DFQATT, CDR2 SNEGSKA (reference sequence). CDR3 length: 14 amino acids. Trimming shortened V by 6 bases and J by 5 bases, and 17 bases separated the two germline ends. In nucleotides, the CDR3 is TGCAGTGCCTCGGGACTGAAAGTGGACAATGAGCAGTTCTTC. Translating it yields CSASGLKVDNEQFF.

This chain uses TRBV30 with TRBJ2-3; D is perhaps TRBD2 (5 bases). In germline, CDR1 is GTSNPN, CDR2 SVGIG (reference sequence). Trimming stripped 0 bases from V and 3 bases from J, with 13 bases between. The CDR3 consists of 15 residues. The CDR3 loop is CAWSVRRTKTDTQYF. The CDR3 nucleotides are TGTGCCTGGAGTGTGAGGAGGACCAAGACAGATACGCAGTATTTT.

CDR3 protein: CASSLGGTVNEKLFF. The CDR3 DNA reads as TGTGCCAGCAGTTTAGGGGGGACAGTTAATGAAAAACTGTTTTTT. This chain uses TRBV12-3 or TRBV12-4 with TRBJ1-4; TRBD1 matches 7 bases. V shed 1 base and J 4 bases; nucleotides not matched to a gene: 3. This CDR3 is 15 amino acids long.

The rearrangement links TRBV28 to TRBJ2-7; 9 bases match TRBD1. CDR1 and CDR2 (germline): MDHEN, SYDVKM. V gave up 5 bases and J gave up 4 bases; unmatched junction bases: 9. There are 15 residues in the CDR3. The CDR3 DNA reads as TGTGCCAGCAGTCCCCGGGACAGGGAAAGTTACGAGCAGTACTTC. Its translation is CASSPRDRESYEQYF.

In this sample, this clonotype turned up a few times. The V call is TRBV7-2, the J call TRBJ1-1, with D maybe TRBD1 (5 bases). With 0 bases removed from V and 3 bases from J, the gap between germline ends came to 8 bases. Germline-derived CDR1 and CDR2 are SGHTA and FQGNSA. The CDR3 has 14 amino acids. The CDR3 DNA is TGTGCCAGCAGCTTAGCGGGGGATTACACTGAAGCTTTCTTT. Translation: CASSLAGDYTEAFF.

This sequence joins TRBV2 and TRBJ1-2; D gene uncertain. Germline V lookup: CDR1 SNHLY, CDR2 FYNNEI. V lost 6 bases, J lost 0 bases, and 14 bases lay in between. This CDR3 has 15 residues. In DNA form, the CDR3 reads TGTGCCAGCAGGGAGAGAGACGGAGCTAACTATGGCTACACCTTC. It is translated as CASRERDGANYGYTF.

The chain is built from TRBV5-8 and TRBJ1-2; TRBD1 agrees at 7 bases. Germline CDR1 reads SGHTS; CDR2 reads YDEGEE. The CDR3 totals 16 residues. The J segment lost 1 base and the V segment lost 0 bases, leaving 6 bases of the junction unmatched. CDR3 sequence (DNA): TGTGCCAGCAGCTTGGGGCGGGACAGCTATAACTATGGCTACACCTTC. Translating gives CASSLGRDSYNYGYTF.

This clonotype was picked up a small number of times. CDR3 loop: CASTDQTGPYNEQFF. The DNA for the CDR3 is TGTGCCAGCACCGATCAGACAGGCCCCTACAATGAGCAGTTCTTC. The chain links TRBV6-6 to TRBJ2-1; D is possibly TRBD1 (6 bases). Per the germline V gene, CDR1 is MNHNY and CDR2 is SVGAGI (reference sequence). The CDR3 is 15 residues long. Trimming cost V 7 bases and J 2 bases, with 15 bases left between them.

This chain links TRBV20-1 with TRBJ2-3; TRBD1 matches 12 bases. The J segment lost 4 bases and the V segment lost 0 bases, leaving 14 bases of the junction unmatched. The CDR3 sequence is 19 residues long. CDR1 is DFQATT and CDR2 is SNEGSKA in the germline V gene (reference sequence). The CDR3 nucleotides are TGCAGTGCTAGAGATCCGGGGACAGGGGGCCGGTATCGCCCAGATACGCAGTATTTT. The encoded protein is CSARDPGTGGRYRPDTQYF.

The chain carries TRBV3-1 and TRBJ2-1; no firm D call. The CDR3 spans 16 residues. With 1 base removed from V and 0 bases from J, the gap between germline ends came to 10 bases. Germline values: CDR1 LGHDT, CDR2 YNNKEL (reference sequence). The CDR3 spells CASSQGSESSYNEQFF. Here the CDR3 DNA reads TGTGCCAGCAGCCAAGGGAGCGAATCCTCCTACAATGAGCAGTTCTTC.

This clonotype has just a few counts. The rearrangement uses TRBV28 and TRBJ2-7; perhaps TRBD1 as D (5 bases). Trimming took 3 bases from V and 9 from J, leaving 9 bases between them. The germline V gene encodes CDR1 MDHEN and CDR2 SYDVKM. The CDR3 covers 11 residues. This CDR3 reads CASSFSGLQYF. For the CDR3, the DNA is TGTGCCAGCAGTTTTTCAGGGTTGCAGTACTTC.